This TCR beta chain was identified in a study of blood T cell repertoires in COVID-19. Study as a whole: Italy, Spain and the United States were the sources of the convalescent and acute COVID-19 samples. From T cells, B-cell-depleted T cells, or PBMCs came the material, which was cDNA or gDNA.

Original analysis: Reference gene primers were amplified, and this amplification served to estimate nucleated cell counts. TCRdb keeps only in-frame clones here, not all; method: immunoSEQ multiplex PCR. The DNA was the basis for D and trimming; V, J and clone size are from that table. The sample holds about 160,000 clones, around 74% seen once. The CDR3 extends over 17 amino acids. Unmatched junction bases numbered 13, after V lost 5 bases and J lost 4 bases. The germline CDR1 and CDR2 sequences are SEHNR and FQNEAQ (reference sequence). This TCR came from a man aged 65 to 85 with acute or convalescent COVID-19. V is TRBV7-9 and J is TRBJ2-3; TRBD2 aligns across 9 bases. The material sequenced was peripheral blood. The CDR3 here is CASSRLGGRVRADTQYF. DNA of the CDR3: TGTGCCAGCAGCAGATTAGGCGGGAGGGTTCGGGCAGATACGCAGTATTTT.